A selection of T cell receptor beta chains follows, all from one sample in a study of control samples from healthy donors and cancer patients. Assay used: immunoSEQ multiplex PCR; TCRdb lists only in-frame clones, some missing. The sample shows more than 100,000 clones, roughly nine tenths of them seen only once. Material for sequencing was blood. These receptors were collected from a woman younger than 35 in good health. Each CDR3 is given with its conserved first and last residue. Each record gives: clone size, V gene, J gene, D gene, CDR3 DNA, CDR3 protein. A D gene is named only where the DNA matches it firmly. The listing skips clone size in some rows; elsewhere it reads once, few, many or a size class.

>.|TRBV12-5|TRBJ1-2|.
TGTGCTAGTGGTTTGGTACTGCCGGGACAAAAAAACTATGGCTACACCTTC
CASGLVLPGQKNYGYTF
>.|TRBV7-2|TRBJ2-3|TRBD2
TGTGCCAGCAGCTCGACTAGCGGGAGTGTCGATACGCAGTATTTT
CASSSTSGSVDTQYF
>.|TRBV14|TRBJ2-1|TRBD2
TGTGCCAGCAGCCAAGATCAGTGGCTAGCGGGGGCTCGCTCCTACAATGAGCAGTTCTTC
CASSQDQWLAGARSYNEQFF
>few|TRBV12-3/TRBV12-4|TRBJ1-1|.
TGTGCCAGCAGTCCCAGACAGAACACTGAAGCTTTCTTT
CASSPRQNTEAFF
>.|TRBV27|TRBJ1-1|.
TGTGCCAGCAGGCCTCGCGGGGGGGGGCTTGCTGAAGCTTTCTTT
CASRPRGGGLAEAFF
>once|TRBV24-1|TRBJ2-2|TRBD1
TGTGCCACCAGTGATATGACCAGGGGGCGAGGCACCGGGGAGCTGTTTTTT
CATSDMTRGRGTGELFF
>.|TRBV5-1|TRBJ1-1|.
TGCGCCAGCAGCTTGTGGGGGGGTAGCACTGAAGCTTTCTTT
CASSLWGGSTEAFF
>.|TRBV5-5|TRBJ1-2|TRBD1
TGTGCCAGCAGCTTGGTACGCGGGACAGGGGACTATGGCTACACCTTC
CASSLVRGTGDYGYTF
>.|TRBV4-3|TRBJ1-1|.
TGCGCCAGCAGCCAAGACAGGCGGGGGACTGAAGCTTTCTTT
CASSQDRRGTEAFF
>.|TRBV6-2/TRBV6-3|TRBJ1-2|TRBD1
TGTGCCAGCAGTTCGAGACAGGGGGCTGTCGAGAATGGCTACACCTTC
CASSSRQGAVENGYTF
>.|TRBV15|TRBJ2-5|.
TGTGCCACCAGCAGAGATGGGGGAGCTCGGGAGACCCAGTACTTC
CATSRDGGARETQYF
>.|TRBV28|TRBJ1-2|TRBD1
TGTGCCAGCAGTTTACGGGACAGGCGAGCCTATGGCTACACCTTC
CASSLRDRRAYGYTF
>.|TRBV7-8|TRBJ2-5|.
TGTGCCAGCAGCTTAGGGCTTGGCGGGGGCCCCCAAGAGACCCAGTACTTC
CASSLGLGGGPQETQYF
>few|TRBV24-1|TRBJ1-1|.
TGTGCCACCAGTGATGGGACGGTGAACACTGAAGCTTTCTTT
CATSDGTVNTEAFF
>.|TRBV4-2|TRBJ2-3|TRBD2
TGTGCCAGCAGTCAATTAAATGGACTAGCGGGGCAGTCAGATACGCAGTATTTT
CASSQLNGLAGQSDTQYF
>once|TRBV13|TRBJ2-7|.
TGTGCCAGCAGCTTAGGCAGGGCCCGCGAGCAGTACTTC
CASSLGRAREQYF
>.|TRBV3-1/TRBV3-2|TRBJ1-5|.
TGTGCCAGCAGCCAAAGGGGACGGGGGCAGCCCCAGCATTTT
CASSQRGRGQPQHF
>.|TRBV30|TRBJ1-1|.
TGTGCCTGGAGCGGGGGGGGCGCGTACACTGAAGCTTTCTTT
CAWSGGGAYTEAFF
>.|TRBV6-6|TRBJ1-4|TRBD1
TGTGCCAGCAGGAACTACAGGGGCGAAAAACTGTTTTTT
CASRNYRGEKLFF
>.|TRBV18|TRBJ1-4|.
TGTGCCAGCTCACCATCGGGGTTTAGGGCAACTAATGAAAAACTGTTTTTT
CASSPSGFRATNEKLFF
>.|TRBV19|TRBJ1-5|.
TGTGCCAGTAGTAGCCGGGACATTCGGTACAGCAATCAGCCCCAGCATTTT
CASSSRDIRYSNQPQHF
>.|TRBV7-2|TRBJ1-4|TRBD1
TGTGCCAGCAGCTTAAACAGGGGTGGTGGTGAAAAACTGTTTTTT
CASSLNRGGGEKLFF
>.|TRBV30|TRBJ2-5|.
TGTGCCTGGAGTGGGGCCGGGGAGACCCAGTACTTC
CAWSGAGETQYF
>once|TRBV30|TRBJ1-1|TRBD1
TGTGCCTGGAGTGCAGGACAGGGGGACACTGAAGCTTTCTTT
CAWSAGQGDTEAFF
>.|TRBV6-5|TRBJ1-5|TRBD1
TGTGCCATCCGGGACAGGGAAAGTTTCAATCAGCCCCAGCATTTT
CAIRDRESFNQPQHF
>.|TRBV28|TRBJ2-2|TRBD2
TGTGCCAGCAGTTCCCCCCTCCGAGTAGCGGGAATAGTCGGGGAGCTGTTTTTT
CASSSPLRVAGIVGELFF
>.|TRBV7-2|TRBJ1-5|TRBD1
TGTGCCAGCAGCTCCCAGGGGGGTCGGAATCAGCCCCAGCATTTT
CASSSQGGRNQPQHF
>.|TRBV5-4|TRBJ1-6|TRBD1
TGTGCCAGCAGCTTACTCGACAGGGACGATTCACCCCTCCACTTT
CASSLLDRDDSPLHF
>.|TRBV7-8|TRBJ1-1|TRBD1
TGTGCCAGCAGCTCAGACAGGGTAGGCGAAGCTTTCTTT
CASSSDRVGEAFF
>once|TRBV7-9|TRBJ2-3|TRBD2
TGTGCCAGCAGCCATACTAGCGGGAGGGGGGATACGCAGTATTTT
CASSHTSGRGDTQYF
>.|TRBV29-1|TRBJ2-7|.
TGCAGCGTTGAAAGGGAAGGGCAGGTAAGCGGCGAGCAGTACTTC
CSVEREGQVSGEQYF
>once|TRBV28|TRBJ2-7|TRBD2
TGTGCCAGCAGTTTAGGACTAGCAGTCGAGCAGTACTTC
CASSLGLAVEQYF
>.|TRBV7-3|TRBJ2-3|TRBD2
TGTGCCAGCAGCTTAGCGGGGGGAGATACGCAGTATTTT
CASSLAGGDTQYF
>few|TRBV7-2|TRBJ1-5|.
TGTGCCAGCGGAGCAACACCGATGGGTAATTCGCCCCAGCATTTT
CASGATPMGNSPQHF
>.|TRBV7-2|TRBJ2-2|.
TGTGCCAGCAGCCCCGGGACCACCCTCGAGCTGTTTTTT
CASSPGTTLELFF
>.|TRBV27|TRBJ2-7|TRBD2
TGTGCCAGTGGGGGCCCACCCCAGCCTAGCGGGGGTTACGAGCAGTACTTC
CASGGPPQPSGGYEQYF
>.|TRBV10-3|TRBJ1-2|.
TGTGTCATCAGTGAAGTATTTCAGGGTGCGGGCGGCTACACCTTC
CVISEVFQGAGGYTF
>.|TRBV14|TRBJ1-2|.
TGTGCCAGCAGCCAAGTAGGTGGCTACACCTTC
CASSQVGGYTF
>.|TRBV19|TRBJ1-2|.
TGTGCCAGTAGTATAGGACGGATTAACTATGGCTACACCTTC
CASSIGRINYGYTF
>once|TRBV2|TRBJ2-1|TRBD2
TGTGCCAGCAGAGGTCTAGGGACGTCTCTGGTAATAGCGGGAGCTCACAATGAGCAGTTCTTC
CASRGLGTSLVIAGAHNEQFF
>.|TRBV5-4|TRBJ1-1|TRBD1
TGTGCCAGCAGCCCTGGACAGGGCACTGAAGCTTTCTTT
CASSPGQGTEAFF
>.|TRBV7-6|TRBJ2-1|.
TGTGCCAGCAGCTTATCCGATGAGCAGTTCTTC
CASSLSDEQFF
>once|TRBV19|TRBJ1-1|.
TGTGCCAGTAGTATTGCAGGGATGAACACTGAAGCTTTCTTT
CASSIAGMNTEAFF
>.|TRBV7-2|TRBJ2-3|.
TGTGCCAGCAGCTTAGCGGGGGCCACAGATACGCAGTATTTT
CASSLAGATDTQYF
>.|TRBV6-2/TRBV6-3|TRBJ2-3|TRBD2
TGTGCCAGCAGTTACCTTCTTAGGACTAGCGGGAGAGAAGATACGCAGTATTTT
CASSYLLRTSGREDTQYF
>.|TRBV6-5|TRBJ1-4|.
TGTGCCAGCAGCCACCAGGGAACTAATGAAAAACTGTTTTTT
CASSHQGTNEKLFF